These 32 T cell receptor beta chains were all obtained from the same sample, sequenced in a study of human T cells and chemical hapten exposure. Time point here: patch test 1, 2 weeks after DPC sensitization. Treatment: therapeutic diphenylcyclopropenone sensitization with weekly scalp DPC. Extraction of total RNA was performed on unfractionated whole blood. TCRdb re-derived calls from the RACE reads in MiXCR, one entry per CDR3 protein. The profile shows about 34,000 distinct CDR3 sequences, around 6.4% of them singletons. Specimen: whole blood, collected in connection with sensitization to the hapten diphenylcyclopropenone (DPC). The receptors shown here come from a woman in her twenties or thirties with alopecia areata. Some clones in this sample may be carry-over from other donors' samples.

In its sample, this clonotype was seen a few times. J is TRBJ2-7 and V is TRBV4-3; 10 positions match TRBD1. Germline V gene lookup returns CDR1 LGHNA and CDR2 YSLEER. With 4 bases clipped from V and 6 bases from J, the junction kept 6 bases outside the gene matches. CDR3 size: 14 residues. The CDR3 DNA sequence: TGCGCCAGCAGCCCCGGGACAGGGGTCGCCGAGCAGTACTTC. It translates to CASSPGTGVAEQYF.

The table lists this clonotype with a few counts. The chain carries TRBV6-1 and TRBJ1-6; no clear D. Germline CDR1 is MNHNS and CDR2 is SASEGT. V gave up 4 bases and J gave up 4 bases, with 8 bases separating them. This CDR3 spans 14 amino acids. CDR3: CASSGVGYNSPLHF. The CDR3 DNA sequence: TGTGCCAGCAGTGGTGTCGGATATAATTCACCCCTCCACTTT.

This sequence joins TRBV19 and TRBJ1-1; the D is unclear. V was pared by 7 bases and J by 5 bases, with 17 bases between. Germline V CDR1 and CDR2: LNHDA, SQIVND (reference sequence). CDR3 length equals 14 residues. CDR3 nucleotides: TGTGCCAGTAAGGATCCGCGGCAGAGGACTGAAGCTTTCTTT. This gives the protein CASKDPRQRTEAFF.

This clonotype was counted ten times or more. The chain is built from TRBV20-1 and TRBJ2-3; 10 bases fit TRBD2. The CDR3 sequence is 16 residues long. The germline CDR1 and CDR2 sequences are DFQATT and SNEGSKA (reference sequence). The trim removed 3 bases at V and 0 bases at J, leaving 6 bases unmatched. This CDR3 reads CSASAGTSASTDTQYF. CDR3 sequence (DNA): TGCAGTGCTAGCGCAGGGACTAGCGCTAGCACAGATACGCAGTATTTT.

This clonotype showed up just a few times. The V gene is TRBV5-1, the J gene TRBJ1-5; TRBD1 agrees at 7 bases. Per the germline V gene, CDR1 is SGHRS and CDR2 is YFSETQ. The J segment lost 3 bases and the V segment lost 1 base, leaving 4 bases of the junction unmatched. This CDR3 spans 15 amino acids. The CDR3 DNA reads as TGCGCCAGCAGCTTGACAGGGGTTCCCAATCAGCCCCAGCATTTT. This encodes CASSLTGVPNQPQHF.

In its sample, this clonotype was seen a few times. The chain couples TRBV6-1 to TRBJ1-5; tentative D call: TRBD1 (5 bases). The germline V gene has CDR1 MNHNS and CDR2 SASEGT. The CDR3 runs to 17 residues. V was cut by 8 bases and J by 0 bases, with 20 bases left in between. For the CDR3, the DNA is TGTGCCAGCGATGGGGACCCCATAGTATATAGCAATCAGCCCCAGCATTTT. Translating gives CASDGDPIVYSNQPQHF.

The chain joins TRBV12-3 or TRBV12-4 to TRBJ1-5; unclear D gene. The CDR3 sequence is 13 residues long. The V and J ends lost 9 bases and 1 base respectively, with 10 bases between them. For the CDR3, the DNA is TGTGCCAGTCGAAGTGGGAGCAATCAGCCCCAGCATTTT. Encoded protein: CASRSGSNQPQHF.

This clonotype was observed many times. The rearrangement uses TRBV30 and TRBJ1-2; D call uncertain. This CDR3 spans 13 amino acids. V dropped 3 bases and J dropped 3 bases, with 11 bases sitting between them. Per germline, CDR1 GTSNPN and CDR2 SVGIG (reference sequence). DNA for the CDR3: TGTGCCTGGAGACTGGTCGGGGACTATGGCTACACCTTC. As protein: CAWRLVGDYGYTF.

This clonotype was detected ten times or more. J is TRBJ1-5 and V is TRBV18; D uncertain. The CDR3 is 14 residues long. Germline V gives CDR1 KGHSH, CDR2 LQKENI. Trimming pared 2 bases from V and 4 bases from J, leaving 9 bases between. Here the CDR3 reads CASSPFEGNQPQHF. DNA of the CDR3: TGTGCCAGCTCACCATTTGAAGGAAATCAGCCCCAGCATTTT.

Here the CDR3 reads CASSQDGNTGELFF. CDR3 nucleotide sequence: TGTGCCAGCAGCCAAGATGGGAACACCGGGGAGCTGTTTTTT. V gene TRBV4-2 combines with J gene TRBJ2-2, with D hard to call. Trimming left V 0 bases short and J 1 base short, with 3 bases between. Germline V CDR1 and CDR2: LGHNA, YNFKEQ. The CDR3 consists of 14 residues.

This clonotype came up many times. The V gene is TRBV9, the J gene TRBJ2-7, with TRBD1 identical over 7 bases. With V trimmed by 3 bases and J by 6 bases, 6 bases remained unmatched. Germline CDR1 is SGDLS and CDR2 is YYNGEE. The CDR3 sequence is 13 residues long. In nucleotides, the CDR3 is TGTGCCAGCAGCGGAGAGGGACAGCCCGAGCAGTACTTC. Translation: CASSGEGQPEQYF.

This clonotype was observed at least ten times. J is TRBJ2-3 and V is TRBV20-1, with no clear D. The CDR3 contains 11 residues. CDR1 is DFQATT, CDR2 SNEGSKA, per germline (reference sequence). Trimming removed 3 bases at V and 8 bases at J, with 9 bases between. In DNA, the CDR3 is TGCAGTGCTAGTGGGGTTGGTACGCAGTATTTT. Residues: CSASGVGTQYF.

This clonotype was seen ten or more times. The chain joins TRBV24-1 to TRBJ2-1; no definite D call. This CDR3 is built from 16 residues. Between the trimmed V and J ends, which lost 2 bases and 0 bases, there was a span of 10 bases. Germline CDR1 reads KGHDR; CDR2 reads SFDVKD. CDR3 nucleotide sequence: TGTGCCACCAGTGATTCTTGGCGGAGCTCCTACAATGAGCAGTTCTTC. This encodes CATSDSWRSSYNEQFF.

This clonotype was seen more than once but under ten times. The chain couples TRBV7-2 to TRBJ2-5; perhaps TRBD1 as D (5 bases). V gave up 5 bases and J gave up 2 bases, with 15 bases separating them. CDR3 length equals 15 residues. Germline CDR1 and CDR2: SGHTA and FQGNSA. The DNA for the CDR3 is TGTGCCAGCAGCCAACAACAGGAGCCGCAAGAGACCCAGTACTTC. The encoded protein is CASSQQQEPQETQYF.

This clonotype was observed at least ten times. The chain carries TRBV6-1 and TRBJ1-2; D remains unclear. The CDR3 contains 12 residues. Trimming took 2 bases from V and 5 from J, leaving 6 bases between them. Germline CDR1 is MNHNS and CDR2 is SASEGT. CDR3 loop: CASSEQLYGYTF. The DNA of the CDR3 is TGTGCCAGCAGTGAACAGTTATATGGCTACACCTTC.

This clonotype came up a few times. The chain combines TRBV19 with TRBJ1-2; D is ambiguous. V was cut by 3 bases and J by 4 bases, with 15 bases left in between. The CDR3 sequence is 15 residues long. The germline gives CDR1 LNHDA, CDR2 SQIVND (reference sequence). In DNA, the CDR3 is TGTGCCAGTAGTATCGAGCTACAGCGGGGCTATGGCTACACCTTC. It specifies CASSIELQRGYGYTF. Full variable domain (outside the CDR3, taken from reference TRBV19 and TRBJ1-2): DGGITQSPKYLFRKEGQNVTLSCEQNLNHDAMYWYRQDPGQGLRLIYYSQIVNDFQKGDIAEGYSVSREKKESFPLTVTSAQKNPTAFYLCASSIELQRGYGYTFGSGTRLTVV.

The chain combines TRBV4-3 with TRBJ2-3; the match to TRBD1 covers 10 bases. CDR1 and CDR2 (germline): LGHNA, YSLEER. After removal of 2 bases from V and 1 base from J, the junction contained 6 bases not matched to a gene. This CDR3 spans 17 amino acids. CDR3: CASSQCLGQGGTDTQYF. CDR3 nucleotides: TGCGCCAGCAGCCAATGCCTAGGACAGGGGGGCACAGATACGCAGTATTTT.

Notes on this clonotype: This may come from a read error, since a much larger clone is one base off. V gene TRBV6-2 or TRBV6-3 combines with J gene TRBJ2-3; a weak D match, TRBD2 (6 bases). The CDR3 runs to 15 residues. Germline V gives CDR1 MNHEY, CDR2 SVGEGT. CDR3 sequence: CARSYNPGDTDTQYF. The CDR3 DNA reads TGTGCCAGAAGTTACAATCCGGGGGATACAGATACGCAGTATTTT.

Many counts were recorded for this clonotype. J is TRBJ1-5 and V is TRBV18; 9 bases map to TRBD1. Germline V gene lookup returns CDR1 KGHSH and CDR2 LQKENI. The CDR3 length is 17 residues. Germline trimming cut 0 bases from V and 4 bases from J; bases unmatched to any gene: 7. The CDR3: CASSPPLTGGGNQPQHF. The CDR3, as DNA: TGTGCCAGCTCACCACCCCTGACAGGGGGAGGGAATCAGCCCCAGCATTTT. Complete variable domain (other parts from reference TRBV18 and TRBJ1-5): NAGVMQNPRHLVRRRGQEARLRCSPMKGHSHVYWYRQLPEEGLKFMVYLQKENIIDESGMPKERFSAEFPKEGPSILRIQQVVRGDSAAYFCASSPPLTGGGNQPQHFGDGTRLSIL.

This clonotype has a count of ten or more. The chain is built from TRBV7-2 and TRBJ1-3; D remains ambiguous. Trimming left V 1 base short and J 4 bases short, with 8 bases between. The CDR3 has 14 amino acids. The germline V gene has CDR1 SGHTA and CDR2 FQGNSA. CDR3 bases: TGTGCCAGCAGCTTAGAGGGCACCGGAAACACCATATATTTT. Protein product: CASSLEGTGNTIYF.

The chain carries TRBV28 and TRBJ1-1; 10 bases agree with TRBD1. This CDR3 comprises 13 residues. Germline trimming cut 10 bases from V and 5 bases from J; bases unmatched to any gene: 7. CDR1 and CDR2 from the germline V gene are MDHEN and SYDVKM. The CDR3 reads CATIGQGGTEAFF. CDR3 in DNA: TGTGCCACCATAGGACAGGGGGGAACTGAAGCTTTCTTT.

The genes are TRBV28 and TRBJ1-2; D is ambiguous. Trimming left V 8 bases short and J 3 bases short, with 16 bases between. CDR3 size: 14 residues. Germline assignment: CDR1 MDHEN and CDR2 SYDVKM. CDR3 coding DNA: TGTGCCAGCTATAAATATGGGCTGGACTATGGCTACACCTTC. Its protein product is CASYKYGLDYGYTF.

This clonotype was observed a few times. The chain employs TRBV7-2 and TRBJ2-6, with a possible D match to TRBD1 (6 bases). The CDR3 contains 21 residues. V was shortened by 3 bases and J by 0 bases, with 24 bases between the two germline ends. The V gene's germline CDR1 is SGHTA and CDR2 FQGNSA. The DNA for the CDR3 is TGTGCCAGCAGCTTTAGCCTAGAGACAGGCCTCTGGGGCTCTGGGGCCAACGTCCTGACTTTC. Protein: CASSFSLETGLWGSGANVLTF.

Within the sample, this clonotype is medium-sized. This CDR3 is CSAQHQETQYF. In nucleotides, the CDR3 is TGCAGTGCTCAGCATCAAGAGACCCAGTACTTC. The chain links TRBV20-1 to TRBJ2-5; no clear D gene. This CDR3 contains 11 residues. Trimming took off 5 bases at V and 2 bases at J, with 6 bases between the two ends. Per the germline V gene, CDR1 is DFQATT and CDR2 is SNEGSKA (reference sequence).

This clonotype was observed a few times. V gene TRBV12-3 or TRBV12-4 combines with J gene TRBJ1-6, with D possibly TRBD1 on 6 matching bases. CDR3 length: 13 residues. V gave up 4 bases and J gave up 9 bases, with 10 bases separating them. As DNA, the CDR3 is TGTGCCAGCAGTTACAGGGAAGGTTCACCCCTCCACTTT. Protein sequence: CASSYREGSPLHF.

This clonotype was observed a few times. The CDR3 nucleotides are TGCGCCAGCAGCCAAGAAGGAAAGCGGGGATACGAGCAGTACTTC. Protein: CASSQEGKRGYEQYF. This chain joins TRBV4-3 and TRBJ2-7; 7 bases fit TRBD2. V gave up 0 bases and J gave up 4 bases; unmatched junction bases: 6. CDR1 is LGHNA, CDR2 YSLEER, per germline. The CDR3 runs 15 residues.

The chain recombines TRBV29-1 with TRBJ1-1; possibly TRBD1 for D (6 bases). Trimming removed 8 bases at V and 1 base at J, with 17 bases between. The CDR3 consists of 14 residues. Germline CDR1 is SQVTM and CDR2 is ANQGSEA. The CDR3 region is CSSHRGARNTEAFF. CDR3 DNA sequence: TGCAGCTCCCACCGGGGGGCCCGGAACACTGAAGCTTTCTTT.

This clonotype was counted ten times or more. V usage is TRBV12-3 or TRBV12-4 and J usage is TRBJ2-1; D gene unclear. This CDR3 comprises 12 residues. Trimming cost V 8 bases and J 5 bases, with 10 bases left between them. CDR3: CASAGVHNEQFF. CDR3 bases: TGTGCCAGCGCTGGGGTCCACAATGAGCAGTTCTTC.

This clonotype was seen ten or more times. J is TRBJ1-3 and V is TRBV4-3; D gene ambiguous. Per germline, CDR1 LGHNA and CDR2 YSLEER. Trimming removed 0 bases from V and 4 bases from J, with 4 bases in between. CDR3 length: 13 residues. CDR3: CASSQDAGNTIYF. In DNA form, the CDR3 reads TGCGCCAGCAGCCAAGATGCCGGAAACACCATATATTTT.

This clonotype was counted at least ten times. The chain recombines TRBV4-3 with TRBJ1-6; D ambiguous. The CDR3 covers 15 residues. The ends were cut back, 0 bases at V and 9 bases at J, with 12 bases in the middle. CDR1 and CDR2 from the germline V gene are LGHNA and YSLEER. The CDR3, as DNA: TGCGCCAGCAGCCAAGATCCATTCGCGGGTTCACCCCTCCACTTT. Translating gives CASSQDPFAGSPLHF.

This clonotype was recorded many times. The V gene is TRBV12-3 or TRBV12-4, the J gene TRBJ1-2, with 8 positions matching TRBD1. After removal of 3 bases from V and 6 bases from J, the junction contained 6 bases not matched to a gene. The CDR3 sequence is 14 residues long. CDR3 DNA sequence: TGTGCCAGCAGTTTCCCAGGACAGGGTGATGGCTACACCTTC. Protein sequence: CASSFPGQGDGYTF.

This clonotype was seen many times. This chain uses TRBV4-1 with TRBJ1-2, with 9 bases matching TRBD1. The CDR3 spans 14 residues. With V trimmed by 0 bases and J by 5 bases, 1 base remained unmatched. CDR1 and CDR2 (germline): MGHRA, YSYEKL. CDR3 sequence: CASSQETGGYGYTF. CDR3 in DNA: TGCGCCAGCAGCCAAGAGACAGGGGGTTATGGCTACACCTTC.